The rows below give T cell receptor beta chains drawn from one sample of a study of blood T cell repertoires in COVID-19. Assay: immunoSEQ multiplex PCR; the TCRdb copy retains only in-frame clones and omits some. The data hold some 100,000 clones, with 92% observed a single time. The sample taken for sequencing was peripheral blood. These receptors came from a man between 65 and 85 years old with acute or convalescent COVID-19. The CDR3 runs from the conserved cysteine through the conserved F or W. Each record gives: clone size, V gene, J gene, D gene, CDR3 DNA, CDR3 protein. D genes are given only for firm matches. Size is omitted from some rows. Given values are once, few, many or a class for expanded clones.

clone_size: -; v_call: TRBV2; j_call: TRBJ2-7; d_call: TRBD2; cdr3_nt: TGTGCCAGCACTTGGGAGGGCCCCTACGAGCAGTACTTC; cdr3_aa: CASTWEGPYEQYF
clone_size: -; v_call: TRBV18; j_call: TRBJ1-2; d_call: -; cdr3_nt: TGTGCCAGCTCACCACGGGCAAGGACGGACTACTGGGGTGGCTACACCTTC; cdr3_aa: CASSPRARTDYWGGYTF
clone_size: -; v_call: TRBV9; j_call: TRBJ1-3; d_call: -; cdr3_nt: TGTGCCAGCAGCCCTCAGACAGCGATCTCTGGAAACACCATATATTTT; cdr3_aa: CASSPQTAISGNTIYF
clone_size: -; v_call: TRBV6-5; j_call: TRBJ2-7; d_call: -; cdr3_nt: TGTGCCGCAGGTGGCAACGAGCAGTACTTC; cdr3_aa: CAAGGNEQYF
clone_size: once; v_call: TRBV7-3; j_call: TRBJ2-5; d_call: TRBD1; cdr3_nt: TGTGCCAGCAGTCTCTCCGGGACAGGGTTGGAGACCCAGTACTTC; cdr3_aa: CASSLSGTGLETQYF
clone_size: -; v_call: TRBV24-1; j_call: TRBJ2-3; d_call: -; cdr3_nt: TGTGCCACCAGTGCCTTGGACAGTAGCACAGATACGCAGTATTTT; cdr3_aa: CATSALDSSTDTQYF
clone_size: -; v_call: TRBV6-5; j_call: TRBJ2-7; d_call: -; cdr3_nt: TGTGCCAGCAGATTAAGCGAGAGGGCCTCGTACGAGCAGTACTTC; cdr3_aa: CASRLSERASYEQYF
clone_size: few; v_call: TRBV2; j_call: TRBJ2-1; d_call: TRBD1; cdr3_nt: TGTGCCAGCAGGGCCAACAGGGGTGCCTACAATGAGCAGTTCTTC; cdr3_aa: CASRANRGAYNEQFF
clone_size: -; v_call: TRBV19; j_call: TRBJ1-5; d_call: -; cdr3_nt: TGTGCCAGTAGACCACAGGGAACTCAGCCCCAGCATTTT; cdr3_aa: CASRPQGTQPQHF
clone_size: -; v_call: TRBV30; j_call: TRBJ2-6; d_call: -; cdr3_nt: TGTGCCTGGCGTTCCTCTGGGGCCAACGTCCTGACTTTC; cdr3_aa: CAWRSSGANVLTF
clone_size: -; v_call: TRBV28; j_call: TRBJ1-1; d_call: -; cdr3_nt: TGTGCCAGCAGTCTCTTGGTATCTGGGCGGAACACTGAAGCTTTCTTT; cdr3_aa: CASSLLVSGRNTEAFF
clone_size: -; v_call: TRBV5-4; j_call: TRBJ2-4; d_call: TRBD1; cdr3_nt: TGTGCCAGCAGCCGGGACAGCCTAGAAAACATTCAGTACTTC; cdr3_aa: CASSRDSLENIQYF
clone_size: -; v_call: TRBV27; j_call: TRBJ2-7; d_call: -; cdr3_nt: TGTGCCAGCTACCGACAAGGGGGCGAGCAGTACTTC; cdr3_aa: CASYRQGGEQYF
clone_size: -; v_call: TRBV28; j_call: TRBJ1-2; d_call: TRBD1; cdr3_nt: TGTGCCAGCAGTCAAACAGGGGCCTACACCTTC; cdr3_aa: CASSQTGAYTF
clone_size: -; v_call: TRBV11-3; j_call: TRBJ2-2; d_call: -; cdr3_nt: TGTGCCAGCAGCCCCGGGACAAGCACCGGGGAGCTGTTTTTT; cdr3_aa: CASSPGTSTGELFF
clone_size: -; v_call: TRBV28; j_call: TRBJ1-5; d_call: -; cdr3_nt: TGTGCCAGCACCCCGACAGTTAGCAATCAGCCCCAGCATTTT; cdr3_aa: CASTPTVSNQPQHF
clone_size: -; v_call: TRBV5-4; j_call: TRBJ2-3; d_call: -; cdr3_nt: TGTGCCAGCAGCCCTGGGACTATAGGACAGGGAGATACGCAGTATTTT; cdr3_aa: CASSPGTIGQGDTQYF
clone_size: -; v_call: TRBV3-1/TRBV3-2; j_call: TRBJ2-1; d_call: TRBD2; cdr3_nt: TGTGCCAGCGAGGGACTAGCGGGGGCCCGGGATGAGCAGTTCTTC; cdr3_aa: CASEGLAGARDEQFF
clone_size: -; v_call: TRBV6-5; j_call: TRBJ1-2; d_call: -; cdr3_nt: TGTGCCAGCAGTTCGGTTCCCTACTATGGCTACACCTTC; cdr3_aa: CASSSVPYYGYTF
clone_size: -; v_call: TRBV6-5; j_call: TRBJ2-1; d_call: TRBD2; cdr3_nt: TGTGCCACCAAACGGGGAGGGGTGAATACGGGTGAGCAGTTCTTC; cdr3_aa: CATKRGGVNTGEQFF
clone_size: -; v_call: TRBV28; j_call: TRBJ2-7; d_call: -; cdr3_nt: TGTGCCAGCACCTCCAGACTATCCTACGAGCAGTACTTC; cdr3_aa: CASTSRLSYEQYF
clone_size: -; v_call: TRBV7-9; j_call: TRBJ1-2; d_call: TRBD1; cdr3_nt: TGTGCCAGCAGCTCACAGGGGGCGTTGGGCTATGGCTACACCTTC; cdr3_aa: CASSSQGALGYGYTF
clone_size: few; v_call: TRBV7-8; j_call: TRBJ1-2; d_call: TRBD1; cdr3_nt: TGTGCCAGCAGCCTGGACAGGGGAGGAAGGGGCGGCTACACCTTC; cdr3_aa: CASSLDRGGRGGYTF
clone_size: -; v_call: TRBV24-1; j_call: TRBJ2-3; d_call: -; cdr3_nt: TGTGCCACCAGTGGGGGTTATGGGGCCCGAGCAGATACGCAGTATTTT; cdr3_aa: CATSGGYGARADTQYF
clone_size: -; v_call: TRBV11-2; j_call: TRBJ2-7; d_call: TRBD1; cdr3_nt: TGTGCCAGCAGCCGACAGGGTAGGGGGTACGAGCAGTACTTC; cdr3_aa: CASSRQGRGYEQYF
clone_size: -; v_call: TRBV4-1; j_call: TRBJ1-2; d_call: -; cdr3_nt: TGCGCCAGCAGCCAAGATGAGGGTCCGAGAGGCTACACCTTC; cdr3_aa: CASSQDEGPRGYTF
clone_size: -; v_call: TRBV21-1; j_call: TRBJ2-2; d_call: -; cdr3_nt: TGTGCCAGCAGCAAAGCGGCGGGCACCGGGGAGCTGTTTTTT; cdr3_aa: CASSKAAGTGELFF
clone_size: -; v_call: TRBV24-1; j_call: TRBJ2-3; d_call: -; cdr3_nt: TGTGCCACGACGGGACACCGGGCAGATACGCAGTATTTT; cdr3_aa: CATTGHRADTQYF
clone_size: -; v_call: TRBV29-1; j_call: TRBJ1-1; d_call: -; cdr3_nt: TGCAGCGTTGGGGTAGCGAACACTGAAGCTTTCTTT; cdr3_aa: CSVGVANTEAFF